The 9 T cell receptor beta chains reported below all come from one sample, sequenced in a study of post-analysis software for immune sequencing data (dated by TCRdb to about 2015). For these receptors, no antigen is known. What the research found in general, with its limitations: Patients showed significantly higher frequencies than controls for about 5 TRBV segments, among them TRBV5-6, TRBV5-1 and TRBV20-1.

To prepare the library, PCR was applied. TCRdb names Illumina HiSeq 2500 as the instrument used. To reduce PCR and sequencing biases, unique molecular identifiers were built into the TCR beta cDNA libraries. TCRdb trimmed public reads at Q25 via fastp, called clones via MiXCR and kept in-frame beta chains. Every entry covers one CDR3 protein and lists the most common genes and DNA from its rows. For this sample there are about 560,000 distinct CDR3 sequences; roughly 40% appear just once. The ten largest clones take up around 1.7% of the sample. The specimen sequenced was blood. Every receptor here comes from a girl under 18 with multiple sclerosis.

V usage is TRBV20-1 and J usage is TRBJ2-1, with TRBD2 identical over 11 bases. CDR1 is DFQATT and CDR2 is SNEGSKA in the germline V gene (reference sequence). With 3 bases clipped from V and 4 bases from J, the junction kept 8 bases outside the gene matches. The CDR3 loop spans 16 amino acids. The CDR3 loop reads CSARTSGAGKYNEQFF. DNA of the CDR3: TGCAGTGCTAGGACTAGCGGGGCAGGAAAGTACAATGAGCAGTTCTTC.

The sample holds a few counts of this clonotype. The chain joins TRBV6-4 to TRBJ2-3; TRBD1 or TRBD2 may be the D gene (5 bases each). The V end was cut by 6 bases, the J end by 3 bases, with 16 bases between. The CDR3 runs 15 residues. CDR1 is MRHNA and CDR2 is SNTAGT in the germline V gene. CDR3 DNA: TGTGCCAGCAGCCCGGGACCAACGTATACAGATACGCAGTATTTT. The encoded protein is CASSPGPTYTDTQYF.

The CDR3 is CSARDPTLLALAGPDTQYF. For the CDR3, the DNA is TGCAGTGCTAGAGATCCCACCTTACTAGCGCTAGCGGGTCCAGATACGCAGTATTTT. The gene calls are TRBV20-1 and TRBJ2-3, with 8 positions matching TRBD2. The germline gives CDR1 DFQATT, CDR2 SNEGSKA (reference sequence). This CDR3 comprises 19 residues. The trim removed 0 bases at V and 4 bases at J, leaving 18 bases unmatched.

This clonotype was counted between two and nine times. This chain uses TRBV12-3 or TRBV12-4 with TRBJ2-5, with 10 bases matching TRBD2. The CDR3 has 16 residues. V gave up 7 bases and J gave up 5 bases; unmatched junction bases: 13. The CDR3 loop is CASTLGVAGGGETQYF. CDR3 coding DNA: TGTGCCAGCACCCTAGGGGTAGCGGGAGGAGGGGAGACCCAGTACTTC.

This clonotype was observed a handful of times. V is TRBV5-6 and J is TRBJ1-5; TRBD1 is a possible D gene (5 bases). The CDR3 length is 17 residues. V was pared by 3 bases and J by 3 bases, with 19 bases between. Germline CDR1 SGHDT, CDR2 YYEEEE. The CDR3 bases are TGTGCCAGCAGCTCACAACCGGGACCTAAATTCAATCAGCCCCAGCATTTT. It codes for CASSSQPGPKFNQPQHF. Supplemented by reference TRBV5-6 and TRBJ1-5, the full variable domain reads DAGVTQSPTHLIKTRGQQVTLRCSPKSGHDTVSWYQQALGQGPQFIFQYYEEEERQRGNFPDRFSGHQFPNYSSELNVNALLLGDSALYLCASSSQPGPKFNQPQHFGDGTRLSIL.

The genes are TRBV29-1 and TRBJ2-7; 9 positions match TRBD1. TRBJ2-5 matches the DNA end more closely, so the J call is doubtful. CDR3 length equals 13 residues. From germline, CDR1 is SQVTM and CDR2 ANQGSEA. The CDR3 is CSVMTDRGGTQYF. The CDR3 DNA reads TGCAGCGTGATGACCGACAGGGGGGGGACCCAGTACTTC.

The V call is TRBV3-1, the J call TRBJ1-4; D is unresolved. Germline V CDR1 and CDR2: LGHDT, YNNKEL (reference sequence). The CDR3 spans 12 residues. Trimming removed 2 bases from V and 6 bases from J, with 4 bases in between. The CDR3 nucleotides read TGTGCCAGCAGCCAAAGTGATGAAAAACTGTTTTTT. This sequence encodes CASSQSDEKLFF.

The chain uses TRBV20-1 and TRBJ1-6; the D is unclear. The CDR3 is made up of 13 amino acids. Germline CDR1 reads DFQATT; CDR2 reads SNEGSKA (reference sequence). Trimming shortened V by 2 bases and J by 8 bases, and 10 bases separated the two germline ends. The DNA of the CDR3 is TGCAGTGCTAGAAATCTTGTTGATTCACCCCTCCACTTT. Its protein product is CSARNLVDSPLHF.

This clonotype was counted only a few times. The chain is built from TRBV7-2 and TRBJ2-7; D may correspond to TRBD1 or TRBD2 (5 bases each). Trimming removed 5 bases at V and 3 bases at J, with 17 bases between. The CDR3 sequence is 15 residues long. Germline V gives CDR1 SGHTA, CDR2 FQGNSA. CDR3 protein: CASSEGPFSGYEQYF. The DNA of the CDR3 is TGTGCCAGCAGCGAGGGACCGTTCTCGGGCTACGAGCAGTACTTC.